The 29 T cell receptor beta chains presented below share a single source sample, sequenced in a study of shared clonotypes between healthy human individuals. Method: immunoSEQ multiplex PCR; TCRdb's copy keeps in-frame clones and lacks some. The sample carries about 2 million clones, about 94% recorded once. Naive CD8 cells, CD45RO-negative and positively selected for CCR7, excluded terminally differentiated effector memory CD45RA+ cells. The sample consisted of naive CD8+ T cells sorted from blood. Receptor source: a man between 18 and 35 years old in good health.

This clone was picked up one time. V usage is TRBV4-3 and J usage is TRBJ2-5; 7 nucleotides line up with TRBD1. After removal of 2 bases from V and 4 bases from J, the junction contained 7 bases not matched to a gene. The CDR3 runs to 15 residues. Germline V lookup: CDR1 LGHNA, CDR2 YSLEER. The CDR3 DNA reads as TGCGCCAGCAGCCAACAGGGGGTTGGTTTAGAGACCCAGTACTTC. Translated, it gives CASSQQGVGLETQYF.

This rearrangement joins TRBV9 to TRBJ1-2, with D hard to call. Deletions cut 4 bases from V and 1 base from J, with 8 bases between. Per germline, CDR1 SGDLS and CDR2 YYNGEE. This CDR3 comprises 13 residues. In DNA form, the CDR3 reads TGTGCCAGCAGCCTCGGGAATAACTATGGCTACACCTTC. Translation: CASSLGNNYGYTF.

CDR3 loop: CASSHPDRAGNEQFF. In DNA form, the CDR3 reads TGTGCCAGCAGCCACCCGGACAGGGCTGGCAATGAGCAGTTCTTC. The chain uses TRBV7-9 and TRBJ2-1; 8 positions agree with TRBD1. Germline assignment: CDR1 SEHNR and CDR2 FQNEAQ (reference sequence). The CDR3 sequence is 15 residues long. J gave up 6 bases and V 5 bases, and 9 bases lay outside the gene matches.

This sequence joins TRBV7-8 and TRBJ1-2; maybe TRBD1 (5 bases). Germline loops: CDR1 SGHVS, CDR2 FQNEAQ. The CDR3 has 17 residues. Trimming left V 5 bases short and J 4 bases short, with 23 bases between. CDR3 amino acids: CASSHYKKSTGTYGYTF. CDR3 DNA sequence: TGTGCCAGCAGCCACTATAAGAAATCGACGGGGACCTATGGCTACACCTTC.

The J gene is TRBJ2-5, the V gene TRBV5-1, with TRBD2 matching over 8 bases. Trimming took 0 bases from V and 0 from J; bases not matched to a gene: 1. The V gene's germline CDR1 is SGHRS and CDR2 YFSETQ. CDR3 size: 15 residues. In DNA, the CDR3 is TGCGCCAGCAGCTTGGTAGCGGGATACCAAGAGACCCAGTACTTC. Protein sequence: CASSLVAGYQETQYF. The full variable domain, with the rest looked up from reference TRBV5-1 and TRBJ2-5, is KAGVTQTPRYLIKTRGQQVTLSCSPISGHRSVSWYQQTPGQGLQFLFEYFSETQRNKGNFPGRFSGRQFSNSRSEMNVSTLELGDSALYLCASSLVAGYQETQYFGPGTRLLVL.

The chain carries TRBV29-1 and TRBJ2-3; perhaps TRBD1 as D (6 bases). Per the germline V gene, CDR1 is SQVTM and CDR2 is ANQGSEA. V lost 0 bases and J lost 4, with 17 bases in between. This CDR3 spans 16 amino acids. CDR3 sequence (DNA): TGCAGCGTTGAAGACTTAGGGGGAGAGGCGCCAGATACGCAGTATTTT. Its protein is CSVEDLGGEAPDTQYF.

Remarks on this clone: The sample holds other DNA sequences that translate to the same CDR3. CDR3 bases: TGTGCCAGCAGCGCCGGGGCGGGAGGCCCCTACGAGCAGTACTTC. Amino acids: CASSAGAGGPYEQYF. The chain has TRBV9 and TRBJ2-7; 8 bases align to TRBD2. Trimming took 3 bases from V and 2 from J; bases not matched to a gene: 7. The CDR3 is 15 residues long. Germline loops: CDR1 SGDLS, CDR2 YYNGEE.

For this clone: In the same sample, other DNA sequences code for this CDR3. The chain recombines TRBV7-9 with TRBJ2-7; no clear D gene. The V and J ends lost 3 bases and 4 bases respectively, with 13 bases between them. The CDR3 length is 14 residues. CDR1 SEHNR and CDR2 FQNEAQ come from the germline V gene (reference sequence). The chain's CDR3 is CASSFGSGPYEQYF. The CDR3 DNA reads TGTGCCAGCAGCTTTGGTTCAGGACCGTACGAGCAGTACTTC.

The table lists this clone with a count of one. The chain carries TRBV5-1 and TRBJ2-7; either TRBD1 or TRBD2 may supply D (6 bases each). Trimming took off 2 bases at V and 3 bases at J, with 12 bases between the two ends. CDR3 length equals 14 residues. Germline V gene lookup returns CDR1 SGHRS and CDR2 YFSETQ. Written as DNA, the CDR3 is TGCGCCAGCAGCTTCGAGGGGGGAAACTACGAGCAGTACTTC. This codes for CASSFEGGNYEQYF.

This clone has a single count. V and J are TRBV27 and TRBJ1-5; TRBD1 matches 9 bases. Unmatched junction bases numbered 14, after V lost 6 bases and J lost 5 bases. The CDR3 has 17 amino acids. The germline V gene has CDR1 MNHEY and CDR2 SMNVEV (reference sequence). CDR3 region: CASSLIGPGTGHQPQHF. The CDR3 nucleotides are TGTGCCAGCAGCCTTATCGGGCCCGGGACAGGGCATCAGCCCCAGCATTTT.

As regards this clone: Additional DNA sequences in this sample encode the identical CDR3. This sequence joins TRBV25-1 and TRBJ1-1; the D is unclear. With 8 bases removed from V and 1 base from J, the gap between germline ends came to 8 bases. This CDR3 has 12 amino acids. The germline V gene encodes CDR1 MGHDK and CDR2 SYGVNS. In DNA form, the CDR3 reads TGTGCCAGCCGTGCAGAGAACACTGAAGCTTTCTTT. Translated, it gives CASRAENTEAFF.

V is TRBV7-2 and J is TRBJ2-5, with 7 nucleotides matching TRBD1. The CDR3 is 15 residues long. Trimming cost V 5 bases and J 2 bases; bases outside gene matches: 8. The germline V gene encodes CDR1 SGHTA and CDR2 FQGNSA. The CDR3 coding sequence is TGTGCCAGCAGCCGAGCGGACAGGCGACAAGAGACCCAGTACTTC. Its translation is CASSRADRRQETQYF.

This chain links TRBV7-6 with TRBJ1-4; 9 nucleotides agree with TRBD1. CDR1 and CDR2 from the germline V gene are SGHVS and FNYEAQ. This CDR3 has 17 residues. The junction had 14 bases not matched to a gene; V was cut back by 5 bases and J by 7 bases. The CDR3 is CASSQTTGTGIREKLFF. For the CDR3, the DNA is TGTGCCAGCAGCCAGACGACCGGGACAGGGATACGTGAAAAACTGTTTTTT.

V usage is TRBV5-8 and J usage is TRBJ1-1; D is undetermined. CDR1 and CDR2 (germline): SGHTS, YDEGEE. With 7 bases removed from V and 3 bases from J, the gap between germline ends came to 10 bases. This CDR3 is built from 12 residues. In DNA form, the CDR3 reads TGTGCCAGCCTGAGAGGGTACACTGAAGCTTTCTTT. Amino acids: CASLRGYTEAFF.

The rearrangement links TRBV7-2 to TRBJ2-5, with a possible D match to TRBD2 (5 bases). The CDR3 is made up of 16 amino acids. Trimming stripped 4 bases from V and 5 bases from J, with 20 bases between. Germline assignment: CDR1 SGHTA and CDR2 FQGNSA. In DNA form, the CDR3 reads TGTGCCAGCAGCTCCTCCGCGGGCGGAGAGTGGGAGACCCAGTACTTC. Residues: CASSSSAGGEWETQYF.

This chain connects TRBV5-6 to TRBJ1-1; 9 bases are shared with TRBD1. CDR1 is SGHDT, CDR2 YYEEEE, per germline. This CDR3 region has 13 residues. Trimming cost V 0 bases and J 8 bases; bases outside gene matches: 2. CDR3 coding DNA: TGTGCCAGCAGCTTGGTCGGACAGGGGGAAGCTTTCTTT. It yields the protein CASSLVGQGEAFF.

The chain employs TRBV30 and TRBJ2-3; D is unclear. The CDR3 runs 12 residues. The germline V and J ends were trimmed by 1 base and 8 bases, with 10 bases remaining between them. Germline assignment: CDR1 GTSNPN and CDR2 SVGIG (reference sequence). The CDR3 loop reads CAWSDLVGTQYF. The CDR3 region has the DNA TGTGCCTGGAGTGATCTCGTGGGTACGCAGTATTTT.

V usage is TRBV18 and J usage is TRBJ2-3; D is perhaps TRBD2 (5 bases). Germline V lookup: CDR1 KGHSH, CDR2 LQKENI. The CDR3 sequence is 16 residues long. The germline V and J ends were trimmed by 0 bases and 0 bases, with 10 bases remaining between them. This chain's CDR3 is CASSPPGWTSTDTQYF. CDR3 nucleotide sequence: TGTGCCAGCTCACCACCGGGGTGGACTAGCACAGATACGCAGTATTTT.

The chain couples TRBV4-1 to TRBJ1-1, with D possibly matching TRBD1 (6 bases). Trimming removed 0 bases from V and 4 bases from J, with 15 bases in between. CDR3 size: 16 residues. CDR1 and CDR2 (germline): MGHRA, YSYEKL. The CDR3 bases are TGCGCCAGCAGCCAAGACCCGGACAGTCTAAGCACTGAAGCTTTCTTT. It translates to CASSQDPDSLSTEAFF.

This clone was seen a few times. The sample holds other DNA sequences that translate to the same CDR3. This sequence joins TRBV6-5 and TRBJ2-7, with D unresolved. Between the trimmed V and J ends, which lost 0 bases and 2 bases, there was a span of 8 bases. This CDR3 is built from 14 residues. The germline V gene encodes CDR1 MNHEY and CDR2 SVGAGI. DNA of the CDR3: TGTGCCAGCAGTTACTCGGACGGCCCCTACGAGCAGTACTTC. It encodes CASSYSDGPYEQYF.

Comments on this clone: Other nucleotide sequences in the sample specify the same CDR3. The CDR3 loop is CASSDTGNTEAFF. In DNA form, the CDR3 reads TGTGCCAGCAGTGACACCGGGAACACTGAAGCTTTCTTT. The genes are TRBV6-4 and TRBJ1-1; D ambiguous. The CDR3 sequence is 13 residues long. The germline V and J ends were trimmed by 2 bases and 1 base, with 5 bases remaining between them. Germline CDR1 and CDR2: MRHNA and SNTAGT.

The chain carries TRBV27 and TRBJ2-7; maybe TRBD1 (6 bases). V was trimmed by 3 bases and J by 7 bases, leaving 19 bases between them. The V gene's germline CDR1 is MNHEY and CDR2 SMNVEV (reference sequence). The CDR3 length is 15 residues. The CDR3 DNA follows: TGTGCCAGCAGTTTCCAGGGGATGGGCTCCGGGGAGCAGTACTTC. Translating gives CASSFQGMGSGEQYF.

The CDR3 is CASSSFTSEHPYEQYF. CDR3 DNA: TGTGCCAGCAGCTCCTTTACTAGCGAGCACCCTTACGAGCAGTACTTC. The chain recombines TRBV5-4 with TRBJ2-7; TRBD2 aligns across 7 bases. CDR3 length equals 16 residues. The germline V gene encodes CDR1 SGHNT and CDR2 YYREEE (reference sequence). The J segment lost 4 bases and the V segment lost 3 bases, leaving 13 bases of the junction unmatched. The variable domain in full, with the rest retrieved from reference TRBV5-4 and TRBJ2-7, is ETGVTQSPTHLIKTRGQQVTLRCSSQSGHNTVSWYQQALGQGPQFIFQYYREEENGRGNFPPRFSGLQFPNYSSELNVNALELDDSALYLCASSSFTSEHPYEQYFGPGTRLTVT.

This chain uses TRBV6-6 with TRBJ2-5; a weak D match, TRBD1 (6 bases). V shed 2 bases and J shed 5 bases, with 9 bases lying between them. Germline CDR1 reads MNHNY; CDR2 reads SVGAGI (reference sequence). The CDR3 runs 13 residues. The CDR3 is CASSYPGAETQYF. CDR3 in DNA: TGTGCCAGCAGTTACCCAGGGGCGGAGACCCAGTACTTC.

This clone came up once. This sequence joins TRBV11-2 and TRBJ2-3, with a tentative D call TRBD1 (5 bases). In germline, CDR1 is SGHAT, CDR2 FQNNGV. Deletions cut 1 base from V and 5 bases from J, with 10 bases between. This CDR3 has 14 residues. The CDR3 nucleotides read TGTGCCAGCAGCTTAGTAGGGGCTGGAGATACGCAGTATTTT. Its protein product is CASSLVGAGDTQYF. The variable domain in full, with the rest retrieved from reference TRBV11-2 and TRBJ2-3, is EAGVAQSPRYKIIEKRQSVAFWCNPISGHATLYWYQQILGQGPKLLIQFQNNGVVDDSQLPKDRFSAERLKGVDSTLKIQPAKLEDSAVYLCASSLVGAGDTQYFGPGTRLTVL.

As DNA, the CDR3 is TGTGCCAGCAGCTCCTGGACAGGGGAGGTCTATGGCTACACCTTC. This codes for CASSSWTGEVYGYTF. The chain employs TRBV7-2 and TRBJ1-2; 9 bases line up with TRBD1. CDR1 and CDR2 from the germline V gene are SGHTA and FQGNSA. Trimming took 4 bases from V and 4 from J; bases not matched to a gene: 7. This CDR3 spans 15 amino acids.

This chain joins TRBV10-3 and TRBJ2-3; 10 bases are a match to TRBD2. V was clipped by 7 bases and J by 4 bases; unmatched bases: 8. The CDR3 covers 15 residues. The germline V gene has CDR1 ENHRY and CDR2 SYGVKD. The DNA of the CDR3 is TGTGCCATCAATAGAGCGGGGGGGCCGCCAGATACGCAGTATTTT. Translating it yields CAINRAGGPPDTQYF.

This clone was counted once. This chain connects TRBV11-3 to TRBJ2-3; D unresolved. CDR1 and CDR2 (germline): SGHNT, YENEEA. The ends were cut back, 4 bases at V and 7 bases at J, with 12 bases in the middle. The CDR3 extends over 13 amino acids. CDR3 nucleotide sequence: TGTGCCAGCAGCTCTACGCCCACGAATACGCAGTATTTT. The encoded protein is CASSSTPTNTQYF.

As concerns this clone: A much larger clone differs by one base, so this may be a read error. J is TRBJ1-1 and V is TRBV7-6; tentative D call: TRBD1 (5 bases). The V end was cut by 5 bases, the J end by 1 base, with 8 bases between. CDR1 is SGHVS and CDR2 is FNYEAQ in the germline V gene. The CDR3 runs to 13 residues. CDR3: CASSGGGNTEAFF. The CDR3 DNA sequence: TGTGCCAGCAGCGGCGGGGGGAACACTGAAGCTTTCTTT.